This T cell receptor beta chain was profiled in a study of CD8+ T cells in alopecia areata (dated by TCRdb to 2016 to 2018). About the full investigation: Treated patients were enrolled in an open-label pilot trial of oral tofacitinib at 5 to 10 mg twice daily for moderate-to-severe alopecia areata. Biopsies were taken from tofacitinib-treated patients at baseline and at 4 and 24 weeks of treatment, and a later scalp biopsy was taken in several of the tofacitinib-treated patients. The RNA source kit depended on sample type: the PAXgene miRNA kit for fixed scalp, the miRNeasy kit for PBMCs, and the RNeasy kit for mouse skin. immunoSEQ multiplex PCR using 35 Vbeta forward primers and 13 Jbeta reverse primers was used to amplify TCRbeta CDR3 regions. In humans, TCRbeta sequencing was performed on scalp tissue and on sorted CD4+ and CD8+ peripheral blood T cells from healthy controls and from patients with patchy or totalis/universalis alopecia areata. High-throughput TCRbeta sequencing was used to examine T cell clonal expansion in alopecia areata in both the C3H/HeJ mouse model and human patients. In treated patients, disease severity was measured using the SALT score, which gives the percentage of scalp surface area affected. Scalp clonality was compared across normal scalp (n=4), patchy alopecia areata scalp (n=8), and alopecia totalis/universalis scalp (n=8). Tofacitinib was given for 6 to 18 months, followed by 6 months of follow-up off drug to assess delayed response and recurrence. Broad study findings and their caveats: Because the treated cohort was small and included a single nonresponder, larger studies are needed to assess links between baseline CD8+ expansion and response. Resident alphabeta T cells in normal human skin are also sequenced, complicating scalp TCR repertoire analysis, unlike mouse skin dominated by gammadelta T cells. During tofacitinib treatment, many expanded lesional clones stuck around in both scalp and blood, and this persistence may partly explain why relapse happens after treatment is stopped. Tofacitinib significantly lowered scalp clonality and the number of expanded CD8+ clones among the top 100 scalp clones. Shared TCR sequences between patients were less evident than in mice, which may be partly attributable to HLA diversity in the patient population. Compared with normal scalp, lesional scalp had higher clonality and more expanded CD8+ clones, particularly in alopecia totalis/universalis, a pattern that suggests antigenic drive.

On this clone: No antigen is known for it. No much larger clone exists at a distance of one base, and base qualities are not known.

Library prep was done by the immunoSEQ multiplex PCR assay. RNA was extracted from all samples and reverse transcribed into cDNA as template for TCR sequencing. First-strand cDNA was synthesized using SuperScript III with a 2:1 mix of oligo-dT and random hexamers. A synthetic immune receptor repertoire was used to gauge amplification bias, and whatever bias remained was removed computationally. The authors processed their data as follows. Raw reads were preprocessed to remove errors, and CDR3 was defined by IMGT conventions from the conserved cysteine to phenylalanine. Clonality was computed as 1 minus the Shannon entropy, with the entropy normalized by log2 of the number of productive unique TCRs. Whether scalp clones were CD4 or CD8 was inferred by matching scalp TCRbeta sequences against CD4 and CD8 repertoires sorted from blood. Sourced from immuneACCESS, this table was stored by TCRdb with only in-frame sequences that have V and J called. A share of the clones is absent; for the studies checked, an unresolved V gene accounts for under half, and the remainder has no known explanation. That table furnishes V, J and clone size, whereas the DNA furnished D and trimming. Across this sample there are 80,000 or so clones, with roughly 70% seen only once. Of the sample, around 24% falls within the top ten clones.

Germline trimming: 5 bases from V, 5 bases from J; junction bases outside gene matches: 8. The CDR3 holds 15 amino acids from the cysteine to the phenylalanine. Kept here is only the CDR3 DNA, which spans 45 bases and is read in frame from base 1. CDR1 and CDR2 (MNHEY, SMNVEV) derive from the germline V gene (reference sequence). This sample's time point label indicates: 20 to 30 weeks on oral tofacitinib. Taken with the paper, the label for treatment or condition translates to: oral pan-JAK inhibitor, 5-10 mg twice daily. Lesional scalp punch biopsies and peripheral blood were obtained from alopecia areata patients. After PBMCs were isolated by density centrifugation and stained for CD3, CD4 and CD8, a FACSAria was used to sort CD4+ and CD8+ T cells.

The receptor comes from a human donor with alopecia areata. The V and J genes are TRBV27 and TRBJ2-5; 10 of the junction bases match TRBD1. This specimen consisted of CD8+ T cells sorted from blood, obtained at week 24, from a patient treated with tofacitinib. The DNA reads as follows: TGTGCCAGCAGTCCCTTGGGACAGGGGTCCGAGACCCAGTACTTC. Translated, this gives CASSPLGQGSETQYF.